This note documents a single T cell receptor (beta chain) sequence. The antigen is unknown. Assays captured about 10^5 TCR templates per sample. Clones were sequenced by immunoSEQ multiplex PCR, and TCRdb holds only the in-frame ones, with some missing. The table has 120,000 or so clones, around 90% seen once. The V gene lost 3 bases and the J gene lost 5 bases, with 7 bases spanning the gap. The CDR3 loop spans 12 amino acids. Germline assignment: CDR1 SGDLS and CDR2 YYNGEE. This specimen comes from a study of siplizumab effects on memory and regulatory T cells. Study conclusions and caveats: The mean Treg-derived percentage of mappable alloreactive CD4+ clones was approximately 68% with siplizumab compared with 25% to 30% in controls.

The origin of this receptor is a human donor in good health. The chain recombines TRBV9 with TRBJ2-3; D is unclear. Sequencing was carried out using CD4+ T cells sorted from blood. In nucleotides, the CDR3 is TGTGCCAGCAGCGGTCCGGTAGATACGCAGTATTTT. Residues: CASSGPVDTQYF.